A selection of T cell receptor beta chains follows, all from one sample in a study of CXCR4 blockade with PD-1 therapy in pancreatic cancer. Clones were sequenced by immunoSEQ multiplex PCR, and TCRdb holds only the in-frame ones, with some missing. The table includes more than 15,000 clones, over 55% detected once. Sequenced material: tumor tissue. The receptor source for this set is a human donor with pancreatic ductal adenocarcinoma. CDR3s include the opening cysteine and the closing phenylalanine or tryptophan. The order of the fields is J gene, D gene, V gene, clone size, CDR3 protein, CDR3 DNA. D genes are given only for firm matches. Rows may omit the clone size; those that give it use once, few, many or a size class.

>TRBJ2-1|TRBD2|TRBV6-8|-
CASGTSVNYNEQFF
TGTGCCAGCGGCACTAGCGTCAACTACAATGAGCAGTTCTTC
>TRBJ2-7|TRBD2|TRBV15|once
CATSWESGTSGRDSYEQYF
TGTGCCACCAGCTGGGAATCCGGGACTAGCGGGAGGGATTCCTACGAGCAGTACTTC
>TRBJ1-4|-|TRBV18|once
CASSREATNEKLFF
TGTGCCAGCTCCCGAGAGGCAACTAATGAAAAACTGTTTTTT
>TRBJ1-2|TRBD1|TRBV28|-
CASSPQTGFGAYGYTF
TGTGCCAGCAGTCCACAGACAGGGTTCGGTGCCTATGGCTACACCTTC
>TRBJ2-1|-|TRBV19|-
CASSIRSGEQFF
TGTGCCAGTAGTATAAGGAGCGGGGAGCAGTTCTTC
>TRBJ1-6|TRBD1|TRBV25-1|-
CASSVRQGNSPLHF
TGTGCCAGCAGTGTACGACAGGGGAATTCACCCCTCCACTTT
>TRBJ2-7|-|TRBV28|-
CASSLQGGRILYEQYF
TGTGCCAGCAGTTTACAAGGGGGGAGGATCCTTTACGAGCAGTACTTC
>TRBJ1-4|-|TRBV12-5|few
CATSPGVREKLFF
TGTGCCACCTCCCCAGGGGTACGTGAAAAACTGTTTTTT
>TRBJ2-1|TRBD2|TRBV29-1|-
CSGGLAGDQQFF
TGCAGCGGCGGACTAGCGGGAGATCAGCAGTTCTTC
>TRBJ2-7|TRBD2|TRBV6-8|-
CASSSLLAGQFLEQYF
TGTGCCAGCAGTTCCCTCCTAGCGGGACAATTCCTCGAGCAGTACTTC
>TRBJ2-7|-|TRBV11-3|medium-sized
CASSPGRDRLEQYF
TGTGCCAGCAGCCCCGGCAGGGATCGGCTCGAGCAGTACTTC
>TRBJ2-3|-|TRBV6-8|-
CASSNSVTDTQYF
TGTGCCAGCAGCAATAGCGTAACAGATACGCAGTATTTT
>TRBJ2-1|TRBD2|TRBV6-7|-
CASTAGAYNEQFF
TGTGCCAGCACTGCGGGAGCCTACAATGAGCAGTTCTTC
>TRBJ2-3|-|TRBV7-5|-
CASSTSGRAADTQYF
TGTGCCAGCAGCACTAGCGGGAGGGCCGCAGATACGCAGTATTTT
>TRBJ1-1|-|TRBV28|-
CASTTLRAALKAFF
TGTGCCAGCACCACCCTCCGGGCAGCCCTAAAAGCTTTCTTT